This TCR beta chain was documented in a study of vaccination effects on CD4 cells after COVID-19. Study outcomes and limitations: Healthy vaccinees had only 1 of 255 vaccine-induced clones cross-react with common cold coronaviruses. Sampling in the study covered few convalescent patients and included no early post-infection timepoints. Clones from infection and from vaccination both contracted markedly late after vaccination.

Concerning this clone itself: What it binds is unknown.

Before sequencing took place, the ViraFEST assay used viral peptide pools to expand antigen-specific CD4+ T cells. Cells that had been cultured for less than eleven days were the source of isolated CD4+ T cells. Participants got two doses of BNT162b2 or mRNA-1273 vaccine. Each culture had half its medium swapped for IL-2 medium on days 3 and 7. TCRdb's copy holds only in-frame clones and misses some; the assay was immunoSEQ multiplex PCR. Of tens of thousands of clones in the sample, around 70% are singletons; the top ten hold approximately 1.5%. V was clipped by 5 bases and J by 4 bases, with 5 bases between them. Germline V gene lookup returns CDR1 WNHNN and CDR2 SYGVQD (reference sequence). This CDR3 has 12 residues.

Sequences were derived from CD4+ T cells from PBMCs cultured with HCoV-229E spike peptides, sampled after COVID-19 vaccination. J is TRBJ2-2 and V is TRBV10-1, with no clear D. This sequence originates from a human donor who received a COVID-19 vaccine. CDR3 amino acids: CASSSSTGELFF. The CDR3 DNA reads TGCGCCAGCAGTTCCTCCACCGGGGAGCTGTTTTTT.